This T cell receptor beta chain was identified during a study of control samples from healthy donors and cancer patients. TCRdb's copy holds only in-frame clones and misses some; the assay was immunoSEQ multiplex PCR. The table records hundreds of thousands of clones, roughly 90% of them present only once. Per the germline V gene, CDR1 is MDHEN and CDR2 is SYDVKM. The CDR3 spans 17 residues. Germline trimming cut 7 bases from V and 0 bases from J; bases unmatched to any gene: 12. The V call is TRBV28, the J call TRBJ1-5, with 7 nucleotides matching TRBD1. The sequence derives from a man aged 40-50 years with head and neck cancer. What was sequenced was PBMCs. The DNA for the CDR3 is TGTGCCAGCATCACAGGGGTAGAGGCCTATAGCAATCAGCCCCAGCATTTT. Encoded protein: CASITGVEAYSNQPQHF.